The T cell receptor beta chain under discussion was sequenced for a study of shared clonotypes between healthy human individuals. Study-level points and caveats: Sharing across four donors was highest in naive CD4 (approximately 5%) and lowest in memory CD8 (about 0.4%).

V shed 5 bases, J shed 9 bases, and the junction held 8 bases outside the gene matches. This CDR3 spans 14 amino acids. Per the germline V gene, CDR1 is SQVTM and CDR2 is ANQGSEA. A deep-level run was used for the assay. Repertoires were generated with immunoSEQ multiplex PCR, while TCRdb's copy carries only in-frame clones and drops some. The table lists about 680,000 clones, about three quarters of them singletons. Of note for this clone: Antigen: not known.

The TCR was taken from a woman aged 25 to 39 in good health. V is TRBV29-1 and J is TRBJ2-1; 12 bases map to TRBD2. Sequencing was performed on memory CD4+ T cells sorted from blood. Subset meaning: CD45RA-negative fraction. The CDR3 sequence is CSVRLAGVGSEQFF. Written as DNA, the CDR3 is TGCAGCGTTCGACTAGCGGGAGTAGGGAGTGAGCAGTTCTTC.